This is a list of T cell receptor beta chains from one sample in a study of T cell responses to AZD1222 COVID-19 vaccine. Clones were read by immunoSEQ multiplex PCR, and TCRdb kept only the in-frame ones, dropping some. The sample contains about 120,000 clones, more than 80% of which appear only once. The specimen was peripheral blood, collected on day 0 of AZD1222 vaccination. These receptors were taken from an adult in good health. Both conserved end residues are part of each CDR3. A D gene is named only where the DNA matches it firmly. Clone size is stated in some rows and not others, as once, few, many or a class when expanded.

clone_size: once
d_call: NA
v_call: TRBV18
j_call: TRBJ2-6
cdr3_length: 17
cdr3_aa: CASSPPAGHSGANVLTF
cdr3_nt: TGTGCCAGCTCACCACCGGCCGGCCACTCTGGGGCCAACGTCCTGACTTTC

clone_size: NA
d_call: NA
v_call: TRBV27
j_call: TRBJ1-2
cdr3_length: 14
cdr3_aa: CASSYRGVGYGYTF
cdr3_nt: TGTGCCAGCAGTTATCGGGGAGTGGGCTATGGCTACACCTTC

clone_size: NA
d_call: NA
v_call: TRBV11-1
j_call: TRBJ1-1
cdr3_length: 13
cdr3_aa: CASSFEGLTEAFF
cdr3_nt: TGTGCCAGCAGCTTCGAGGGGCTCACTGAAGCTTTCTTT

clone_size: NA
d_call: TRBD1
v_call: TRBV6-5
j_call: TRBJ2-3
cdr3_length: 16
cdr3_aa: CASSYGDRAGTDTQYF
cdr3_nt: TGTGCCAGCAGTTACGGCGACAGGGCAGGGACAGATACGCAGTATTTT

clone_size: NA
d_call: NA
v_call: TRBV9
j_call: TRBJ2-3
cdr3_length: 15
cdr3_aa: CASSLTDYYTDTQYF
cdr3_nt: TGTGCCAGCAGCCTAACAGATTATTACACAGATACGCAGTATTTT

clone_size: few
d_call: TRBD2
v_call: TRBV7-9
j_call: TRBJ2-7
cdr3_length: 18
cdr3_aa: CASSFSRTSGISSYEQYF
cdr3_nt: TGTGCCAGCAGCTTTTCCCGGACTAGCGGGATAAGCTCCTACGAGCAGTACTTC

clone_size: few
d_call: NA
v_call: TRBV18
j_call: TRBJ2-1
cdr3_length: 13
cdr3_aa: CASSPMGNDEQFF
cdr3_nt: TGTGCCAGCTCACCAATGGGGAATGATGAGCAGTTCTTC

clone_size: once
d_call: NA
v_call: TRBV27
j_call: TRBJ2-6
cdr3_length: 15
cdr3_aa: CASSLRPPGANVLTF
cdr3_nt: TGTGCCAGCAGTTTGAGGCCGCCTGGGGCCAACGTCCTGACTTTC

clone_size: NA
d_call: NA
v_call: TRBV27
j_call: TRBJ2-1
cdr3_length: 13
cdr3_aa: CASSLKATHEQFF
cdr3_nt: TGTGCCAGCAGTTTAAAGGCAACTCATGAGCAGTTCTTC

clone_size: NA
d_call: TRBD1
v_call: TRBV30
j_call: TRBJ1-5
cdr3_length: 14
cdr3_aa: CAWRGTGSGQPQHF
cdr3_nt: TGTGCCTGGAGAGGGACAGGTTCGGGTCAGCCCCAGCATTTT

clone_size: NA
d_call: NA
v_call: TRBV5-1
j_call: TRBJ1-1
cdr3_length: 15
cdr3_aa: CASRHGEGSHTEAFF
cdr3_nt: TGCGCCAGCAGACATGGGGAGGGCAGTCACACTGAAGCTTTCTTT

clone_size: NA
d_call: NA
v_call: TRBV4-2
j_call: TRBJ1-3
cdr3_length: 16
cdr3_aa: CASSLTALTSGNTIYF
cdr3_nt: TGTGCCAGCAGCTTGACAGCGTTGACCTCTGGAAACACCATATATTTT

clone_size: NA
d_call: NA
v_call: TRBV19
j_call: TRBJ1-1
cdr3_length: 17
cdr3_aa: CASSIRLLQAGGTEAFF
cdr3_nt: TGTGCCAGTAGTATACGCCTCTTACAGGCCGGGGGCACTGAAGCTTTCTTT

clone_size: NA
d_call: NA
v_call: TRBV15
j_call: TRBJ1-3
cdr3_length: 17
cdr3_aa: CATSRAPGRSSGNTIYF
cdr3_nt: TGTGCCACCAGCAGAGCCCCCGGACGGAGCTCTGGAAACACCATATATTTT

clone_size: NA
d_call: NA
v_call: TRBV11-3
j_call: TRBJ2-2
cdr3_length: 13
cdr3_aa: CASSISSPGELFF
cdr3_nt: TGTGCCAGCAGCATATCCAGTCCCGGGGAGCTGTTTTTT